This T cell receptor (beta chain) was obtained from a study of Ad26.COV2.S vaccination and SARS-CoV-2 variants. Study-level information: As a participant in COV1001, the donor was in the Ad26.COV2.S trial arm. In the study, Ad26.COV2.S was injected intramuscularly once, or twice 56 days apart.

The treatment is: 15 to 20 received Ad26.COV2.S at low or high dose, single or two shots; several received placebo; per-sample allocation not given. Collection of samples fell on day 63 after the first vaccine or placebo injection. An Ad26 vector was used to express Wuhan-strain SARS-CoV-2 spike as the vaccine. Trimming left V 0 bases short and J 6 bases short, with 18 bases between. CDR1 and CDR2 from the germline V gene are KGHSH and LQKENI. The CDR3 totals 16 residues. Sequencing was performed with immunoSEQ multiplex PCR; in TCRdb, only in-frame clones are kept and a portion is missing. The data show about 350,000 clones, roughly 85% seen once.

The chain couples TRBV18 to TRBJ2-7; the D gene is possibly TRBD1 (5 bases). Specimen: peripheral blood, collected in a trial of Ad26.COV2.S vaccine versus placebo. This TCR came from a person aged 18-60 years who received the Ad26.COV2.S COVID-19 vaccine or a placebo. The CDR3 loop is CASSPPGQGAFSEQYF. CDR3 nucleotide sequence: TGTGCCAGCTCACCACCGGGGCAGGGTGCATTCTCCGAGCAGTACTTC.